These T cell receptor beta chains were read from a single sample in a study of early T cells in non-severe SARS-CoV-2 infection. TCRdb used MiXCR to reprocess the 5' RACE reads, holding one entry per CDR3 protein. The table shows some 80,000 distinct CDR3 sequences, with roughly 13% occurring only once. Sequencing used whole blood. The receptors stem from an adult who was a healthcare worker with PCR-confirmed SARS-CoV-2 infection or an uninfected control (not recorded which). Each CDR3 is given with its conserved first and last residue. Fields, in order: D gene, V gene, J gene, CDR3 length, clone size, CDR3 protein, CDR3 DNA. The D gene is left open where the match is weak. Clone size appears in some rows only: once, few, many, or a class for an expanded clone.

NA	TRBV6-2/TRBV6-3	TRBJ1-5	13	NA	CASSWGTDQPQHF	TGTGCCAGCAGTTGGGGTACGGATCAGCCCCAGCATTTT
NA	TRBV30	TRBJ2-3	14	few	CAWSVVGGTDTQYF	TGTGCCTGGAGTGTGGTAGGCGGCACAGATACGCAGTATTTT
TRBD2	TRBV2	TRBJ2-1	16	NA	CASSGEGSGAYNGQFF	TGTGCCAGCAGTGGGGAGGGTAGCGGAGCCTACAATGGGCAGTTCTTC
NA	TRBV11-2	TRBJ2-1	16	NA	CASSLVWAGGYNEQFF	TGTGCCAGCAGCTTAGTATGGGCCGGAGGGTACAATGAGCAGTTCTTC
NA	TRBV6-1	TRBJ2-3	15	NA	CASSAHSRVADTQYF	TGTGCCAGCAGTGCCCATAGCCGGGTAGCAGATACGCAGTATTTT
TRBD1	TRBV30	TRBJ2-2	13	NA	CAWSRQGAGELFF	TGTGCCTGGAGTAGACAGGGGGCAGGGGAGCTGTTTTTT
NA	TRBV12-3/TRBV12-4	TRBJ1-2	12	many	CASSLQAYGYTF	TGTGCCAGCAGCTTACAGGCTTATGGCTACACCTTC
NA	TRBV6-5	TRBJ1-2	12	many	CASSSENYGYTF	TGTGCCAGCAGTTCAGAGAACTATGGCTACACCTTC
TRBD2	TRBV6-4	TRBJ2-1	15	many	CASSDVAGAPNEQFF	TGTGCCAGCAGTGACGTAGCGGGGGCCCCCAATGAGCAGTTCTTC
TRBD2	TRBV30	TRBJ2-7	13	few	CAWSVAGGDEQYF	TGTGCCTGGAGTGTAGCGGGAGGCGACGAGCAGTACTTC
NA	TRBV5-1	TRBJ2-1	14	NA	CASRGGVGFDEQFF	TGCGCCAGCAGGGGCGGGGTCGGATTCGATGAGCAGTTCTTC
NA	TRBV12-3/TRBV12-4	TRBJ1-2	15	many	CASILEGVQKDGYTF	TGTGCCAGCATTTTAGAGGGAGTCCAGAAAGATGGCTACACCTTC
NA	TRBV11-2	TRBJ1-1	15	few	CASSLVKGTSNEAFF	TGTGCCAGCAGCTTAGTGAAAGGGACCTCCAATGAAGCTTTCTTT
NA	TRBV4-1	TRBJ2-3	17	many	CASSQRPWTISTDTQYF	TGCGCCAGCAGCCAAAGACCCTGGACTATTAGCACAGATACGCAGTATTTT
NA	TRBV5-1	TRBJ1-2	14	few	CASSEQGQSYGYTF	TGCGCCAGCAGTGAACAGGGTCAAAGCTATGGCTACACCTTC
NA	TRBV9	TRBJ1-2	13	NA	CASSVGQAQGYTF	TGTGCCAGCAGCGTAGGGCAGGCTCAGGGCTACACCTTC
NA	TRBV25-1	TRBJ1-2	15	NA	CASSEFGRQSHGYTF	TGTGCCAGCAGTGAATTTGGCCGACAGTCGCATGGCTACACCTTC
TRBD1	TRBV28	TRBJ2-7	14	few	CASSTSQGAYEQYF	TGTGCCAGCAGTACATCACAGGGGGCCTACGAGCAGTACTTC
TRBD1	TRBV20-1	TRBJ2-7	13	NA	CSATGTGSGEQYF	TGCAGTGCTACAGGGACAGGATCCGGCGAGCAGTACTTC
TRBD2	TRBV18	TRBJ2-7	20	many	CASSPPGTGGLAGGGDEQYF	TGTGCCAGCTCACCTCCCGGGACAGGGGGACTAGCGGGGGGAGGCGACGAGCAGTACTTC
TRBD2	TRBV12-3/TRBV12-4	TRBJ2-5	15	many	CASSLASGGAETQYF	TGTGCCAGCAGTTTGGCTAGCGGGGGGGCGGAGACCCAGTACTTC
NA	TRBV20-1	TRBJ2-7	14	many	CSATGDGIIYEQYF	TGCAGTGCCACTGGGGACGGTATCATCTACGAGCAGTACTTC
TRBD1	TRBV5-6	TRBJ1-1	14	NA	CASSPGQGEGEAFF	TGTGCCAGCAGCCCGGGACAGGGAGAGGGTGAAGCTTTCTTT
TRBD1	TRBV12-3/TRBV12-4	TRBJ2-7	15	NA	CASSSTDRGHYEQYF	TGTGCCAGCAGTTCCACGGACAGGGGACACTACGAGCAGTACTTC
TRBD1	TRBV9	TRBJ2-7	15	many	CASSVAPGQASEQYF	TGTGCCAGCAGCGTAGCCCCCGGACAGGCGAGCGAGCAGTACTTC